The next 14 T cell receptor beta chains were all read from a single sample in a study of T cells after yellow fever vaccination. TCRdb processed the 5' RACE reads anew with MiXCR; each CDR3 protein has one entry. The table records about 630,000 distinct CDR3 sequences, 9% to 15% of them present only once. The sequencing used PBMCs, collected on the day of the yellow fever booster vaccination. The origin of the receptors is a man aged 25-45 years who received the YFV17D yellow fever vaccine.

This clonotype has just a few counts. The chain links TRBV2 to TRBJ2-1; the match to TRBD2 covers 8 bases. Germline CDR1 and CDR2: SNHLY and FYNNEI. V was clipped by 8 bases and J by 8 bases; unmatched bases: 8. CDR3 length equals 13 residues. CDR3 sequence (DNA): TGTGCCAGCCTAGGGGAAGCGGGAGATGAGCAGTTCTTC. Translating it yields CASLGEAGDEQFF. The variable domain in full, with the rest retrieved from reference TRBV2 and TRBJ2-1, is EPEVTQTPSHQVTQMGQEVILRCVPISNHLYFYWYRQILGQKVEFLVSFYNNEISEKSEIFDDQFSVERPDGSNFTLKIRSTKLEDSAMYFCASLGEAGDEQFFGPGTRLTVL.

This clonotype was seen more than once but under ten times. The chain joins TRBV7-7 to TRBJ2-5, with D unresolved. This CDR3 contains 15 residues. V lost 2 bases to trimming and J lost 2 bases, with 12 bases between them. In germline, CDR1 is SSHAT, CDR2 FNYEAQ (reference sequence). In nucleotides, the CDR3 is TGTGCCAGCAGCTTACGGATGACCACACAAGAGACCCAGTACTTC. It codes for CASSLRMTTQETQYF.

The rearrangement links TRBV10-3 to TRBJ2-5, with D perhaps matching TRBD1 (6 bases). Germline loops: CDR1 ENHRY, CDR2 SYGVKD. The CDR3 length is 14 residues. Trimming left V 4 bases short and J 5 bases short, with 14 bases between. The CDR3 loop is CAISADTGIETQYF. The CDR3 DNA follows: TGTGCCATCAGTGCGGATACAGGGATCGAGACCCAGTACTTC.

J is TRBJ1-1 and V is TRBV28, with D possibly TRBD1 on 6 matching bases. The ends were cut back, 4 bases at V and 3 bases at J, with 15 bases in the middle. The CDR3 is 15 residues long. Germline CDR1 reads MDHEN; CDR2 reads SYDVKM. The CDR3 spells CASSSNRESDTEAFF. The CDR3 DNA is TGTGCCAGCAGTTCCAACAGGGAGTCGGACACTGAAGCTTTCTTT.

V gene TRBV27 combines with J gene TRBJ2-7; D is perhaps TRBD1 or TRBD2 (5 bases each). The CDR3 extends over 16 amino acids. The V gene lost 6 bases and the J gene lost 3 bases, with 21 bases spanning the gap. Germline lookup yields CDR1 MNHEY and CDR2 SMNVEV (reference sequence). CDR3 in amino acids: CASSPGALPFHYEQYF. As DNA, the CDR3 is TGTGCCAGCAGCCCCGGGGCCCTGCCCTTCCACTACGAGCAGTACTTC.

The chain combines TRBV27 with TRBJ1-3; D gene uncertain. The CDR3 runs to 14 residues. V shed 0 bases and J shed 4 bases, with 7 bases lying between them. Germline V lookup: CDR1 MNHEY, CDR2 SMNVEV (reference sequence). DNA of the CDR3: TGTGCCAGCAGTTTATCCGGCTCCGGAAACACCATATATTTT. Translating it yields CASSLSGSGNTIYF.

This clonotype has a count of ten or more. V gene TRBV4-3 combines with J gene TRBJ2-4, with a tentative D call TRBD1 (6 bases). The CDR3 consists of 16 residues. Trimming took 3 bases from V and 0 from J, leaving 12 bases between them. Germline V lookup: CDR1 LGHNA, CDR2 YSLEER. The CDR3 loop is CASSHSRGLAKNIQYF. CDR3 sequence (DNA): TGCGCCAGCAGCCACTCCAGGGGTTTAGCCAAAAACATTCAGTACTTC.

In the case of this clonotype: A junction end diverges from the germline sequence, so it may reflect a read error. The J gene is TRBJ2-2, the V gene TRBV5-1; D uncertain. Germline CDR1 is SGHRS and CDR2 is YFSETQ. The CDR3 length is 14 residues. CDR3 sequence reads: CASRFAGHTGELFF. The CDR3 nucleotides read TGCGCCAGCCGCTTTGCCGGACACACCGGGGAGCTGTTTTTT.

This chain uses TRBV20-1 with TRBJ2-3; D uncertain. V lost 0 bases and J lost 0, with 10 bases in between. CDR3 size: 15 residues. Per the germline V gene, CDR1 is DFQATT and CDR2 is SNEGSKA (reference sequence). Here the CDR3 reads CSARDVYSSTDTQYF. CDR3 coding DNA: TGCAGTGCTAGAGATGTTTATTCTAGCACAGATACGCAGTATTTT.

This clonotype turned up a few times. The chain carries TRBV10-3 and TRBJ2-5; D is unclear. This CDR3 region has 12 residues. CDR1 ENHRY and CDR2 SYGVKD come from the germline V gene. V dropped 5 bases and J dropped 4 bases, with 8 bases sitting between them. CDR3 nucleotide sequence: TGTGCCATCAGTAATAGCCGAGAGACCCAGTACTTC. As protein: CAISNSRETQYF.

The sample holds many counts of this clonotype. The chain employs TRBV5-5 and TRBJ2-7, with 7 bases identical to TRBD1. Per the germline V gene, CDR1 is SGHKS and CDR2 is YYEKEE (reference sequence). The junction had 16 bases not matched to a gene; V was cut back by 4 bases and J by 9 bases. This CDR3 is 15 amino acids long. Here the CDR3 DNA reads TGTGCCAGCAGCGCCGATCGGACAGGCCTTCTGAGGCAGTACTTC. Translated: CASSADRTGLLRQYF.

This clonotype was seen more than once but under ten times. CDR3 residues: CASSLERSGYTF. The CDR3 DNA reads TGCGCCAGCAGCTTGGAAAGATCTGGCTACACCTTC. The rearrangement links TRBV5-1 to TRBJ1-2; D gene uncertain. Germline V gene lookup returns CDR1 SGHRS and CDR2 YFSETQ. The CDR3 spans 12 residues. V lost 0 bases and J 7 bases, leaving 7 bases between the germline ends.

This clonotype was recorded a few times. The chain is built from TRBV6-5 and TRBJ1-1; no firm D call. The V and J ends lost 6 bases and 4 bases respectively, with 6 bases between them. The CDR3 contains 11 residues. CDR1 is MNHEY, CDR2 SVGAGI, per germline. The CDR3 reads CASSHGTEAFF. The CDR3 region has the DNA TGTGCCAGCAGCCACGGCACTGAAGCTTTCTTT.

In its sample, this clonotype was seen a few times. This chain links TRBV2 with TRBJ2-2; possibly TRBD1 for D (6 bases). V was cut by 10 bases and J by 0 bases, with 18 bases left in between. This CDR3 comprises 16 residues. Germline V gene lookup returns CDR1 SNHLY and CDR2 FYNNEI. Here the CDR3 DNA reads TGTGCCAACTCCCCCCACGGGACACCGAACACCGGGGAGCTGTTTTTT. Its protein is CANSPHGTPNTGELFF.